The present T cell receptor beta chain was sequenced within a study of prognosis after radiotherapy for stage I lung cancer. Background on the study: Newly diagnosed primary stage I lung tumors were present in some 15 patients, and oligometastatic NSCLC after surgical resection of the primary tumor was present in several patients. Post-radiotherapy, distant metastases were observed in several patients (median around 7 months), whereas no significant progression was observed in roughly 15. General study results and limits: Diminished Shannon entropy following stereotactic body radiation therapy characterized patients who developed distant metastases. Gene usage of TRBV and TRBJ reportedly differed between patients with and without metastases.

This clonotype was counted many times. As yet, its antigen is unknown. Template was genomic DNA; TCR beta CDR3 amplified in two multiplex PCR rounds. The first round of PCR was done with primers that matched each TRBV and TRBJ gene. TCRdb passed the multiplex PCR reads through MiXCR, listing each CDR3 protein once. The repertoire holds under 30,000 distinct CDR3 sequences, with roughly 31% as singletons. The CDR3 runs 15 residues. The germline V gene encodes CDR1 DFQATT and CDR2 SNEGSKA (reference sequence). The V and J ends lost 2 bases and 5 bases respectively, with 17 bases between them. Sequencing used PBMCs, obtained before or after stereotactic body radiation therapy (not recorded which). This TCR came from a donor over 45 with non-small cell lung cancer. The chain carries TRBV20-1 and TRBJ2-3; D may be TRBD1 or TRBD2 (5 bases each). In DNA, the CDR3 is TGCAGTGCTAGACGGGGCAGTATGTTGGGAGATACGCAGTATTTT. It is translated as CSARRGSMLGDTQYF.